Shown below are 5 T cell receptor beta chains from a single sample sequenced in a study of cytomegalovirus exposure and HLA in healthy donors. The PCR had 60 Vbeta and 13 Jbeta primers. TCRdb keeps only in-frame clones here, not all; method: immunoSEQ multiplex PCR. The sample includes about 150,000 clones, around two thirds seen only once; the top ten take 1.5% to 2%. Sequences were obtained from PBMCs. Receptor source: a woman under 30 in good health and CMV-seronegative.

About this clone: An end of the junction does not agree with germline; a read error may underlie this. The chain combines TRBV29-1 with TRBJ1-3, with D possibly matching TRBD1 (5 bases). The CDR3 consists of 13 residues. The germline CDR1 and CDR2 sequences are SQVTM and ANQGSEA. CDR3 in amino acids: CSVEDRFENTIYF. As DNA, the CDR3 is TGCAGCGTAGAAGACAGATTTGAAAACACCATATATTTT.

V usage is TRBV4-2 and J usage is TRBJ2-3; 12 positions agree with TRBD2. Per the germline V gene, CDR1 is LGHNA and CDR2 is YNFKEQ. The CDR3 runs 18 residues. V lost 2 bases, J lost 2 bases, and 8 bases stayed unmatched. The CDR3 protein is CASSQSTLAGGSTDTQYF. In DNA, the CDR3 is TGTGCCAGCAGCCAATCGACCCTAGCGGGGGGGTCCACAGATACGCAGTATTTT.

This chain links TRBV5-6 with TRBJ2-5, with TRBD2 identical over 8 bases. After removal of 4 bases from V and 3 bases from J, the junction contained 2 bases not matched to a gene. The V gene's germline CDR1 is SGHDT and CDR2 YYEEEE. CDR3 size: 13 residues. The CDR3 DNA sequence: TGTGCCAGCAGCCGGGGGGGAAAAGAGACCCAGTACTTC. It encodes CASSRGGKETQYF.

The J gene is TRBJ1-2, the V gene TRBV4-1, with 10 bases matching TRBD1. Per germline, CDR1 MGHRA and CDR2 YSYEKL. V lost 1 base to trimming and J lost 7 bases; unmatched junction nucleotides: 6. This CDR3 has 15 amino acids. In DNA form, the CDR3 reads TGCGCCAGCAGCCAAGCGGGACAGGGGTGGGGTGGCTACACCTTC. Amino acid sequence: CASSQAGQGWGGYTF.

V and J are TRBV29-1 and TRBJ1-5, with TRBD1 matching over 11 bases. CDR3 length equals 17 residues. Germline CDR1 SQVTM, CDR2 ANQGSEA. V shed 4 bases and J 4 bases; nucleotides not matched to a gene: 12. As DNA, the CDR3 is TGCAGCGTTGTAGTAAGTGGGACAGGGGGTGGTAATCAGCCCCAGCATTTT. Encoded protein: CSVVVSGTGGGNQPQHF. Using reference TRBV29-1 and TRBJ1-5 for the parts outside the CDR3, the full variable domain is SAVISQKPSRDICQRGTSLTIQCQVDSQVTMMFWYRQQPGQSLTLIATANQGSEATYESGFVIDKFPISRPNLTFSTLTVSNMSPEDSSIYLCSVVVSGTGGGNQPQHFGDGTRLSIL.